This T cell receptor (beta chain) was observed in a study of T cells expressing NK-cell markers. The wider study: Cells sorted as CD3+CD56+NKG2C+, CD3+CD56+NKG2C- and CD3+CD56-NKG2C+ T cells supplied the TCR beta repertoires. Seropositivity for HCMV was found in seven of the eight sequenced donors, with one seronegative.

Points from the study as a whole: Dominant NKG2C+ clonotypes were found to form about 1.0-7.0% of CD8+ T cells in about 6 donors.

For this clonotype: The antigen is unknown.

UMIs accompanied the 5'RACE template switching by which TCR beta cDNA was made. Reprocessing the 5' RACE reads, TCRdb reports a single entry for every CDR3 protein and omits DNA. The sample data list 300,000 to 500,000 distinct CDR3 sequences. Looked up from germline, CDR1 is MNHNS and CDR2 is SASEGT. The length of the CDR3 is 14 residues. The genes are TRBV6-1 and TRBJ1-5; the TRBD1 assignment by TCRdb is unverifiable without DNA. The sequencing sample was made of blood T cells: a sorted CD56 or NKG2C T cell subset, CD4+ or CD8+ T cells, or bulk PBMC T cells (not recorded which). This TCR was sampled from a woman aged 45-65 years in good health. The CDR3 loop is CASSEGGGDQPQHF.